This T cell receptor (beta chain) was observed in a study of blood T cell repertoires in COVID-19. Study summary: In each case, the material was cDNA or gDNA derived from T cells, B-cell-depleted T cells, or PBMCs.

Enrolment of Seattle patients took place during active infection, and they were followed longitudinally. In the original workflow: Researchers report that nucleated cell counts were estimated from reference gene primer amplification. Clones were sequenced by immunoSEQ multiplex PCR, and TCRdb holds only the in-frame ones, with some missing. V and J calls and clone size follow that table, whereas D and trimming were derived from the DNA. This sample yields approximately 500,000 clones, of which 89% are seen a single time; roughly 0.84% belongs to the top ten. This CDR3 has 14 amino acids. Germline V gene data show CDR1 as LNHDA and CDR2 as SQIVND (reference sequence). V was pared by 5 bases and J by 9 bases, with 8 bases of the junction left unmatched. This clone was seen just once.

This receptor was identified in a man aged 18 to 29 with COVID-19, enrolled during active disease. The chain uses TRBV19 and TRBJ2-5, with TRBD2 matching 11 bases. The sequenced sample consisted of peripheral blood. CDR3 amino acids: CASSPLAGDRAQYF. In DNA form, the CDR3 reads TGTGCCAGTAGTCCACTAGCGGGAGATAGGGCCCAGTACTTC.